Presented here are 9 T cell receptor beta chains from one specimen sequenced in a study of OX40 agonist ivuxolimab in advanced cancers. Sequenced by immunoSEQ multiplex PCR; TCRdb stores in-frame clones only, minus some. The profile covers some 46,000 clones, with roughly 94% appearing a single time and roughly 11% taken by the ten largest. The sample consisted of CD4+ or CD8+ T cells sorted from blood, taken in a trial of the OX40 agonist ivuxolimab. These receptors all come from an adult with an advanced solid tumor such as melanoma, head and neck, liver or kidney cancer.

The chain joins TRBV28 to TRBJ2-5; 14 bases fit TRBD2. V shed 5 bases, J shed 3 bases, and the junction held 2 bases outside the gene matches. CDR1 MDHEN and CDR2 SYDVKM come from the germline V gene. This CDR3 has 15 residues. Here the CDR3 DNA reads TGTGCCAGCAGTCAGACTAGCGGGGGGGAAGAGACCCAGTACTTC. It specifies CASSQTSGGEETQYF.

CDR3 amino acids: CASSVAGFNYGYTF. DNA of the CDR3: TGTGCCAGCAGCGTAGCAGGGTTTAACTATGGCTACACCTTC. V and J are TRBV9 and TRBJ1-2, with D maybe TRBD1 (5 bases). The V end was cut by 0 bases, the J end by 1 base, with 7 bases between. The CDR3 covers 14 residues. Germline V CDR1 and CDR2: SGDLS, YYNGEE.

This chain's CDR3 is CSVDLLAQGTTYEQYF. CDR3 DNA: TGCAGCGTTGACCTTTTAGCCCAGGGGACTACCTACGAGCAGTACTTC. The V call is TRBV29-1, the J call TRBJ2-7, with a possible D match to TRBD2 (7 bases). Germline V CDR1 and CDR2: SQVTM, ANQGSEA. Trimming shortened V by 3 bases and J by 2 bases, and 20 bases separated the two germline ends. The CDR3 sequence is 16 residues long.

The chain is built from TRBV29-1 and TRBJ1-2, with D unresolved. Trimming stripped 7 bases from V and 2 bases from J, with 11 bases between. Per germline, CDR1 SQVTM and CDR2 ANQGSEA. The CDR3 has 12 residues. CDR3 amino acids: CSGVTENYGYTF. DNA of the CDR3: TGCAGCGGGGTCACAGAGAACTATGGCTACACCTTC.

V usage is TRBV5-6 and J usage is TRBJ2-1; 8 nucleotides align to TRBD1. After removal of 2 bases from V and 6 bases from J, the junction contained 10 bases not matched to a gene. The CDR3 spans 16 residues. CDR1 and CDR2 from the germline V gene are SGHDT and YYEEEE. The CDR3 nucleotides read TGTGCCAGCAGCTTAACGCGGGGACAGGAGTTCAATGAGCAGTTCTTC. Protein: CASSLTRGQEFNEQFF.

The chain couples TRBV6-5 to TRBJ2-5, with 11 bases that match TRBD2. J gave up 1 base and V 6 bases, and 4 bases lay outside the gene matches. From germline, CDR1 is MNHEY and CDR2 SVGAGI. This CDR3 comprises 15 residues. The CDR3 is CASRRGLAAQETQYF. The CDR3 coding sequence is TGTGCCAGCAGACGGGGACTAGCGGCCCAAGAGACCCAGTACTTC.

The chain carries TRBV4-3 and TRBJ2-3, with 8 bases aligning to TRBD1. Germline V lookup: CDR1 LGHNA, CDR2 YSLEER. This CDR3 contains 15 residues. V lost 5 bases and J lost 3; bases outside the gene matches: 7. CDR3 amino acids: CASSSGRGQTDTQYF. CDR3 DNA sequence: TGCGCCAGCAGCTCGGGCAGGGGGCAGACAGATACGCAGTATTTT.

The chain combines TRBV12-5 with TRBJ2-7, with D perhaps TRBD2 (5 bases). V was pared by 2 bases and J by 0 bases, with 8 bases between. CDR3 length equals 14 residues. CDR1 and CDR2 (germline): LGHNT, FRNRAP. The CDR3: CASGLTGLSYEQYF. DNA for the CDR3: TGTGCTAGTGGTTTGACCGGACTCTCCTACGAGCAGTACTTC.

The V and J genes are TRBV9 and TRBJ2-2; 11 bases fit TRBD2. The V segment lost 3 bases and the J segment 1 base; nucleotides outside the gene matches: 2. The CDR3 consists of 16 residues. The germline CDR1 and CDR2 sequences are SGDLS and YYNGEE. CDR3: CASSGTSGRNTGELFF. In DNA, the CDR3 is TGTGCCAGCAGCGGCACTAGCGGGAGGAACACCGGGGAGCTGTTTTTT.